This T cell receptor beta chain is drawn from a study of OX40 agonist ivuxolimab in advanced cancers. Sequencing was performed with immunoSEQ multiplex PCR; in TCRdb, only in-frame clones are kept and a portion is missing. This sample has some 74,000 clones; about 90% occur once, and the top ten carry roughly 0.32%. Source: CD4+ or CD8+ T cells sorted from blood, taken in a trial of the OX40 agonist ivuxolimab. This receptor was obtained from an adult with an advanced solid tumor such as melanoma, head and neck, liver or kidney cancer.

The CDR3 region is CASSQESDYGYTF. In DNA, the CDR3 is TGTGCCAGCAGCCAAGAATCGGATTATGGCTACACCTTC. This chain joins TRBV14 and TRBJ1-2; D gene ambiguous. This CDR3 contains 13 residues. With 0 bases removed from V and 5 bases from J, the gap between germline ends came to 7 bases. The V gene's germline CDR1 is SGHDN and CDR2 FVKESK.